The 7 T cell receptor beta chains listed next were all sequenced from one sample in a study of Ad26.COV2.S vaccination and SARS-CoV-2 variants. Stated treatment: approximately 18 received Ad26.COV2.S at low or high dose, single or two shots; 5 received placebo; per-sample allocation not given. After the first vaccine or placebo injection, samples were drawn on day 63. Method: immunoSEQ multiplex PCR; TCRdb's copy keeps in-frame clones and lacks some. The table shows 430,000 or so clones, with approximately 89% occurring only once. The sample in question was peripheral blood, obtained in a trial of Ad26.COV2.S vaccine versus placebo. The source of these receptors is a person aged 18 to 65 who received the Ad26.COV2.S COVID-19 vaccine or a placebo.

The chain carries TRBV3-1 (or the pseudogene TRBV3-2) and TRBJ2-7, with 11 nucleotides matching TRBD2. Germline V gene lookup returns CDR1 LGHDT and CDR2 YNNKEL (reference sequence). The V gene end was trimmed by 4 bases and the J gene end by 3 bases; junction bases not matched to a gene: 2. This CDR3 has 14 amino acids. CDR3 nucleotides: TGTGCCAGCAGCCGACTAGCGGGGATCTACGAGCAGTACTTC. Translated: CASSRLAGIYEQYF.

The rearrangement joins TRBV10-3 to TRBJ2-3, with 9 positions matching TRBD2. The germline gives CDR1 ENHRY, CDR2 SYGVKD. The J segment lost 0 bases and the V segment lost 6 bases, leaving 4 bases of the junction unmatched. The CDR3 is 15 amino acids. Here the CDR3 DNA reads TGTGCCATCAGCCCGGGACTAGCTAGCACAGATACGCAGTATTTT. Translated: CAISPGLASTDTQYF.

Concerning this clone itself: Other DNA variants within this sample encode the same CDR3. The chain couples TRBV7-3 to TRBJ1-1; possibly TRBD1 for D (5 bases). Germline CDR1 reads SGHTA; CDR2 reads FQGTGA. The V and J ends lost 1 base and 0 bases respectively, with 9 bases between them. The CDR3 loop spans 15 amino acids. This CDR3 reads CASSLSAGMNTEAFF. CDR3 nucleotides: TGTGCCAGCAGCTTAAGCGCAGGGATGAACACTGAAGCTTTCTTT.

The chain recombines TRBV9 with TRBJ2-3, with D uncertain. The germline gives CDR1 SGDLS, CDR2 YYNGEE. The germline V and J ends were trimmed by 0 bases and 2 bases, with 7 bases remaining between them. The CDR3 runs to 14 residues. CDR3 in amino acids: CASSVAPLTDTQYF. The CDR3 DNA is TGTGCCAGCAGCGTAGCTCCCCTCACAGATACGCAGTATTTT.

About this clone: Other nucleotide sequences in the sample specify the same CDR3. The V call is TRBV5-6, the J call TRBJ2-3; D not certain. Germline V CDR1 and CDR2: SGHDT, YYEEEE. CDR3 length: 12 amino acids. Trimming stripped 4 bases from V and 6 bases from J, with 9 bases between. Here the CDR3 reads CASSPAWDTQYF. The CDR3 DNA is TGTGCCAGCAGCCCCGCCTGGGATACGCAGTATTTT. The full variable domain, with the rest looked up from reference TRBV5-6 and TRBJ2-3, is DAGVTQSPTHLIKTRGQQVTLRCSPKSGHDTVSWYQQALGQGPQFIFQYYEEEERQRGNFPDRFSGHQFPNYSSELNVNALLLGDSALYLCASSPAWDTQYFGPGTRLTVL.

The rearrangement joins TRBV7-2 to TRBJ2-5; 11 bases fit TRBD2. V shed 6 bases, J shed 5 bases, and the junction held 8 bases outside the gene matches. The CDR3 spans 15 residues. Looked up from germline, CDR1 is SGHTA and CDR2 is FQGNSA. CDR3 amino acids: CASRDMVAGGETQYF. In DNA form, the CDR3 reads TGTGCCAGCAGGGATATGGTAGCGGGAGGGGAGACCCAGTACTTC.

This clone has more than one count but fewer than ten. The chain carries TRBV19 and TRBJ1-5, with TRBD1 matching over 7 bases. J was trimmed by 5 bases and V by 7 bases; bases with no gene match: 5. The CDR3 consists of 13 residues. Germline V gene data show CDR1 as LNHDA and CDR2 as SQIVND (reference sequence). The CDR3 spells CASTDRDYQPQHF. In DNA, the CDR3 is TGTGCCAGTACCGACAGGGATTATCAGCCCCAGCATTTT. Variable domain in full (rest from reference TRBV19 and TRBJ1-5): DGGITQSPKYLFRKEGQNVTLSCEQNLNHDAMYWYRQDPGQGLRLIYYSQIVNDFQKGDIAEGYSVSREKKESFPLTVTSAQKNPTAFYLCASTDRDYQPQHFGDGTRLSIL.